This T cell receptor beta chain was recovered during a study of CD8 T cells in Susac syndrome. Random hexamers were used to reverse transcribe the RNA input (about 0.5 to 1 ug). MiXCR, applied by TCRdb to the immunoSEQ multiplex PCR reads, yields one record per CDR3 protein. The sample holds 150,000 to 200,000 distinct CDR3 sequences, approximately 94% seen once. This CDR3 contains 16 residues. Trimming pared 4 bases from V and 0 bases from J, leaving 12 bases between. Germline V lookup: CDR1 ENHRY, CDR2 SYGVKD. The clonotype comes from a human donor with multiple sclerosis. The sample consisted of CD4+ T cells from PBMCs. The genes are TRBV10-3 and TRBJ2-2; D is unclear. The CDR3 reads CAISASAPANTGELFF. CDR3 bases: TGTGCCATCAGTGCGTCGGCCCCAGCGAACACCGGGGAGCTGTTTTTT.